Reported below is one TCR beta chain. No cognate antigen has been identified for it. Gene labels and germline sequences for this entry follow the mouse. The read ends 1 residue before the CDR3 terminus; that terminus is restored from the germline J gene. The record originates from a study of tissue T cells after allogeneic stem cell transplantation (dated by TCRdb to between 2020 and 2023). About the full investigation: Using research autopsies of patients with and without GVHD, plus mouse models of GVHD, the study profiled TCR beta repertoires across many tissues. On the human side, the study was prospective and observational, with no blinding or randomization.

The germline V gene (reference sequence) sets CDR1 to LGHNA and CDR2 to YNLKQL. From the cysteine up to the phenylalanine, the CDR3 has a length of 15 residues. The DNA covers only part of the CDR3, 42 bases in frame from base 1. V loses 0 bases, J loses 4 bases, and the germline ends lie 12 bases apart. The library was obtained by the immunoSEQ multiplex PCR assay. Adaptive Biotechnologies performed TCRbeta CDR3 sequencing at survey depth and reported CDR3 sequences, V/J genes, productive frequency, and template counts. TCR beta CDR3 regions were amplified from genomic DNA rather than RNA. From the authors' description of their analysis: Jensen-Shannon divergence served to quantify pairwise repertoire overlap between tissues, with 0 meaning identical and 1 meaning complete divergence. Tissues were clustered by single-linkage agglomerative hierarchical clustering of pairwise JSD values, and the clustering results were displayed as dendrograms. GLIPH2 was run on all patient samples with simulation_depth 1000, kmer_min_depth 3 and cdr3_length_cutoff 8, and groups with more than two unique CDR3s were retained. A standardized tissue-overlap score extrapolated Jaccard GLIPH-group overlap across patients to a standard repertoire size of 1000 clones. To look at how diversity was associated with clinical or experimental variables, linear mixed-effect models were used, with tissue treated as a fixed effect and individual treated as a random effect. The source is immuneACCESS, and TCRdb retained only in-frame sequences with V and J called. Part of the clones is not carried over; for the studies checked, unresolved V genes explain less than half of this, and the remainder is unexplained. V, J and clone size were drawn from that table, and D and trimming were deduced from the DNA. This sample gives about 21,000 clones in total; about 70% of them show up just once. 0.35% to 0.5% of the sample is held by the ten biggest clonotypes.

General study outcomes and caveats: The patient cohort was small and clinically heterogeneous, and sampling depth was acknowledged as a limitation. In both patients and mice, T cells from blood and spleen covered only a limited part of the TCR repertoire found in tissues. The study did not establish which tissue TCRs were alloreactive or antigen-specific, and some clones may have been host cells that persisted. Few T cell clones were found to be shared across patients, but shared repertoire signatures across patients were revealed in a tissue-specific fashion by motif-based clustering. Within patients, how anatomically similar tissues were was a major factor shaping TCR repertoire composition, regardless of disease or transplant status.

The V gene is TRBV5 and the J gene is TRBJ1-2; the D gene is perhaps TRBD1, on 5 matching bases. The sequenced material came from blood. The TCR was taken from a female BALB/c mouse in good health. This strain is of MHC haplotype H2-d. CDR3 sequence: CASSQDFRGRSDYTF. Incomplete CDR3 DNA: TGTGCCAGCAGCCAAGATTTTAGGGGACGCTCCGACTACACC.